The source of this TCR beta chain is a study of CDR3 diversity in severe acne. TCRdb independently ran MiXCR on the PCR reads; one entry per CDR3 protein. This repertoire shows more than 80,000 distinct CDR3 sequences, roughly 49% found once; its top ten account for about 9.9%. This clonotype appeared many times. Germline CDR1 and CDR2: MNHEY and SVGAGI. Trimming stripped 6 bases from V and 1 base from J, with 9 bases between. The CDR3 consists of 13 residues. The chain combines TRBV6-5 with TRBJ1-1; D uncertain. This receptor was identified in a male donor with severe acne vulgaris. The sequenced sample consisted of blood. DNA for the CDR3: TGTGCCAGCAGATATAGGAGGAACACTGAAGCTTTCTTT. It yields the protein CASRYRRNTEAFF.